A single sample gave rise to the 14 T cell receptor beta chains below, sequenced in a study of T cells after yellow fever vaccination. TCRdb used MiXCR to reprocess the 5' RACE reads, holding one entry per CDR3 protein. The data contain some 420,000 distinct CDR3 sequences, approximately 19% of them singletons. The specimen comprised PBMCs, sampled before the yellow fever booster vaccination. Receptor source: a man aged 18 to 35 who received the YFV17D yellow fever vaccine.

The V gene is TRBV20-1, the J gene TRBJ1-4, with 7 bases fitting TRBD1. Germline CDR1 and CDR2: DFQATT and SNEGSKA (reference sequence). The V segment lost 8 bases and the J segment 4 bases; nucleotides outside the gene matches: 13. The CDR3 is 15 residues long. CDR3 in DNA: TGCAGTACCCGGCCGACAGGGAATGATAATGAAAAACTGTTTTTT. Protein: CSTRPTGNDNEKLFF.

This rearrangement joins TRBV6-6 to TRBJ2-7; D is possibly TRBD1 (6 bases). CDR1 and CDR2 from the germline V gene are MNHNY and SVGAGI (reference sequence). Trimming took 8 bases from V and 3 from J, leaving 17 bases between them. This CDR3 contains 14 residues. The CDR3: CASVYWGHSYEQYF. The CDR3 region has the DNA TGTGCCAGCGTCTACTGGGGGCATAGCTACGAGCAGTACTTC.

The V gene is TRBV20-1, the J gene TRBJ2-3, with 10 bases fitting TRBD2. Trimming removed 6 bases from V and 1 base from J; junction bases left unmatched: 4. This CDR3 spans 14 amino acids. Germline-derived CDR1 and CDR2 are DFQATT and SNEGSKA (reference sequence). The CDR3 DNA reads TGCAGTGCAAATAGCGGGGGGCGCACAGATACGCAGTATTTT. This encodes CSANSGGRTDTQYF.

In this sample, this clonotype turned up a few times. This rearrangement joins TRBV12-3 or TRBV12-4 to TRBJ2-1, with a possible D match to TRBD2 (5 bases). This CDR3 is 14 amino acids long. The V gene lost 5 bases and the J gene lost 6 bases, with 14 bases spanning the gap. CDR3 region: CASSVTLASNEQFF. As DNA, the CDR3 is TGTGCCAGCAGTGTTACCCTAGCTTCCAATGAGCAGTTCTTC.

The V gene is TRBV5-1, the J gene TRBJ2-7, with TRBD1 as a possible D gene (6 bases). Deletions cut 4 bases from V and 7 bases from J, with 15 bases between. This CDR3 contains 13 residues. Germline CDR1 reads SGHRS; CDR2 reads YFSETQ. CDR3: CASSLTARGEQYV. CDR3 nucleotide sequence: TGCGCCAGCAGCCTGACAGCAAGGGGGGAGCAGTACGTC.

The V call is TRBV5-1, the J call TRBJ2-2; 8 positions match TRBD2. After removal of 4 bases from V and 7 bases from J, the junction contained 12 bases not matched to a gene. Per the germline V gene, CDR1 is SGHRS and CDR2 is YFSETQ. The CDR3 has 16 residues. The CDR3 protein is CASSDPGGAKVGELFF. The CDR3 DNA reads as TGCGCCAGCAGCGACCCCGGGGGGGCAAAAGTCGGGGAGCTGTTTTTT.

The V gene is TRBV5-5, the J gene TRBJ2-7; D is unresolved. CDR3 length: 15 amino acids. CDR1 SGHKS and CDR2 YYEKEE come from the germline V gene (reference sequence). V was shortened by 0 bases and J by 0 bases, with 10 bases between the two germline ends. The CDR3 reads CASSLAGSPSYEQYF. In DNA, the CDR3 is TGTGCCAGCAGCTTGGCCGGCAGTCCCTCCTACGAGCAGTACTTC.

The chain has TRBV4-3 and TRBJ1-6; D is possibly TRBD1 (6 bases). Germline V gene lookup returns CDR1 LGHNA and CDR2 YSLEER. V was pared by 4 bases and J by 9 bases, with 10 bases between. The CDR3 is made up of 13 amino acids. CDR3 sequence reads: CASSRGTSSPLHF. The CDR3, as DNA: TGCGCCAGCAGCCGTGGGACATCTTCACCCCTCCACTTT.

The V and J genes are TRBV12-3 or TRBV12-4 and TRBJ2-3; no firm D call. This CDR3 spans 16 amino acids. V dropped 4 bases and J dropped 2 bases, with 16 bases sitting between them. CDR3 protein: CASSYDGQTSTDTQYF. Here the CDR3 DNA reads TGTGCCAGCAGTTACGACGGTCAGACCTCCACAGATACGCAGTATTTT.

A few counts support this clonotype. The chain's CDR3 is CASSDHKRLALWANEQFF. The DNA for the CDR3 is TGTGCCAGCAGCGACCACAAACGACTAGCCTTATGGGCCAATGAGCAGTTCTTC. The rearrangement joins TRBV7-2 to TRBJ2-1; 7 bases are shared with TRBD2. CDR3 length: 18 amino acids. With V trimmed by 5 bases and J by 6 bases, 19 bases remained unmatched. From germline, CDR1 is SGHTA and CDR2 FQGNSA. Looking up the rest from reference TRBV7-2 and TRBJ2-1 gives the full variable domain: GAGVSQSPSNKVTEKGKDVELRCDPISGHTALYWYRQSLGQGLEFLIYFQGNSAPDKSGLPSDRFSAERTGGSVSTLTIQRTQQEDSAVYLCASSDHKRLALWANEQFFGPGTRLTVL.

J is TRBJ2-4 and V is TRBV5-1; weak D call: TRBD1 (6 bases). Trimming shortened V by 0 bases and J by 1 base, and 11 bases separated the two germline ends. This CDR3 contains 16 residues. Per the germline V gene, CDR1 is SGHRS and CDR2 is YFSETQ. CDR3 residues: CASSLDGQRAKNIQYF. The CDR3 DNA follows: TGCGCCAGCAGCTTGGATGGACAGCGGGCCAAAAACATTCAGTACTTC.

The chain couples TRBV12-3 or TRBV12-4 to TRBJ2-7; possibly TRBD1 for D (5 bases). The ends were cut back, 5 bases at V and 5 bases at J, with 10 bases in the middle. This CDR3 has 12 residues. CDR3 loop: CASSNTGNEQYF. The CDR3 DNA is TGTGCCAGCAGTAATACAGGCAACGAGCAGTACTTC.

This chain links TRBV5-1 with TRBJ2-3; 9 positions match TRBD2. In germline, CDR1 is SGHRS, CDR2 YFSETQ. The CDR3 is made up of 14 amino acids. V was pared by 0 bases and J by 8 bases, with 4 bases of the junction left unmatched. The CDR3 DNA is TGCGCCAGCAGCTTGGCTAGCGGGGCAGGTACGCAGTATTTT. Protein product: CASSLASGAGTQYF.

J is TRBJ1-2 and V is TRBV7-9; 9 nucleotides match TRBD1. V was pared by 3 bases and J by 7 bases, with 6 bases of the junction left unmatched. The CDR3 has 14 amino acids. CDR1 is SEHNR, CDR2 FQNEAQ, per germline (reference sequence). The CDR3 region is CASSFGQGNGGYTF. DNA for the CDR3: TGTGCCAGCAGCTTTGGACAGGGGAATGGTGGCTACACCTTC. Using reference TRBV7-9 and TRBJ1-2 for the parts outside the CDR3, the full variable domain is DTGVSQNPRHKITKRGQNVTFRCDPISEHNRLYWYRQTLGQGPEFLTYFQNEAQLEKSRLLSDRFSAERPKGSFSTLEIQRTEQGDSAMYLCASSFGQGNGGYTFGSGTRLTVV.